One sample yielded the 10 T cell receptor beta chains listed below, sequenced in a study of cytomegalovirus exposure and HLA in healthy donors. The assay was immunoSEQ multiplex PCR, and TCRdb's table has in-frame clones only and misses some. The table includes nearly 110,000 clones, about nine tenths detected once. Sequenced input: PBMCs. Every receptor here comes from a woman in her late teens or twenties in good health and CMV-seropositive.

This clone was picked up a small number of times. This chain uses TRBV27 with TRBJ2-7; tentative D call: TRBD2 (5 bases). Trimming shortened V by 6 bases and J by 4 bases, and 10 bases separated the two germline ends. CDR1 is MNHEY, CDR2 SMNVEV, per germline (reference sequence). The CDR3 has 12 amino acids. CDR3 in amino acids: CASRGPGYEQYF. CDR3 sequence (DNA): TGTGCCAGCAGGGGCCCGGGATACGAGCAGTACTTC.

The CDR3 nucleotides read TGTGCCAGCGGCCCCGGGGGGTACTACAATGAGCAGTTCTTC. Its translation is CASGPGGYYNEQFF. The chain joins TRBV27 to TRBJ2-1; TRBD2 agrees at 7 bases. This CDR3 region has 14 residues. With 8 bases clipped from V and 3 bases from J, the junction kept 7 bases outside the gene matches. Germline V CDR1 and CDR2: MNHEY, SMNVEV (reference sequence).

The V gene is TRBV5-6, the J gene TRBJ1-6; D remains ambiguous. CDR3 length: 17 amino acids. V lost 0 bases, J lost 6 bases, and 16 bases lay in between. Germline loops: CDR1 SGHDT, CDR2 YYEEEE. In DNA, the CDR3 is TGTGCCAGCAGCTTGGCCCGAGGAGGTTGGAGTAATTCACCCCTCCACTTT. The encoded protein is CASSLARGGWSNSPLHF.

This clone appeared once. This chain connects TRBV7-9 to TRBJ2-1, with 9 positions matching TRBD1. Trimming at V came to 3 bases and at J to 6 bases, leaving 18 bases not matched to a gene. CDR1 SEHNR and CDR2 FQNEAQ come from the germline V gene (reference sequence). CDR3 length: 19 residues. CDR3 protein: CASSLGVWGGTGRSNEQFF. The CDR3 nucleotides are TGTGCCAGCAGCTTGGGGGTGTGGGGCGGGACAGGGAGATCCAATGAGCAGTTCTTC. The full variable domain, in which reference TRBV7-9 and TRBJ2-1 provide the parts outside the CDR3, is DTGVSQNPRHKITKRGQNVTFRCDPISEHNRLYWYRQTLGQGPEFLTYFQNEAQLEKSRLLSDRFSAERPKGSFSTLEIQRTEQGDSAMYLCASSLGVWGGTGRSNEQFFGPGTRLTVL.

This clone was recorded once. The chain is built from TRBV10-1 and TRBJ1-5, with D unclear. The CDR3 covers 13 residues. The germline V gene encodes CDR1 WNHNN and CDR2 SYGVQD (reference sequence). V lost 7 bases and J lost 4, with 11 bases in between. The CDR3, as DNA: TGCGCCAGCACTGACGGGAATAATCAGCCCCAGCATTTT. It codes for CASTDGNNQPQHF.

This clone was detected a few times. This sequence joins TRBV5-1 and TRBJ1-6; the match to TRBD1 covers 9 bases. Per the germline V gene, CDR1 is SGHRS and CDR2 is YFSETQ. Trimming at V came to 0 bases and at J to 7 bases, leaving 2 bases not matched to a gene. CDR3 length: 15 residues. In DNA form, the CDR3 reads TGCGCCAGCAGCTTGGGTGACAGGGGGAATTCACCCCTCCACTTT. It codes for CASSLGDRGNSPLHF.

This chain connects TRBV28 to TRBJ2-5; TRBD1 might be the D (5 bases). The germline V and J ends were trimmed by 1 base and 3 bases, with 6 bases remaining between them. CDR3 length: 13 residues. The germline V gene encodes CDR1 MDHEN and CDR2 SYDVKM. This CDR3 is CASSLSREETQYF. In DNA form, the CDR3 reads TGTGCCAGCAGTTTATCCAGGGAAGAGACCCAGTACTTC.

V is TRBV15 and J is TRBJ2-5, with 10 bases identical to TRBD2. Germline V CDR1 and CDR2: LNHNV, YYDKDF (reference sequence). V was clipped by 2 bases and J by 5 bases; unmatched bases: 8. The CDR3 sequence is 16 residues long. The CDR3 region has the DNA TGTGCCACCAGCAGACCTAGCGGGGGCCGTGGTGAGACCCAGTACTTC. This codes for CATSRPSGGRGETQYF.

The V gene is TRBV6-1, the J gene TRBJ2-7, with TRBD1 as a possible D gene (5 bases). The CDR3 consists of 16 residues. With 0 bases removed from V and 0 bases from J, the gap between germline ends came to 12 bases. CDR1 is MNHNS and CDR2 is SASEGT in the germline V gene. This CDR3 reads CASSEALGHSSYEQYF. The CDR3 DNA is TGTGCCAGCAGTGAAGCGCTAGGACACAGCTCCTACGAGCAGTACTTC.

The chain is built from TRBV28 and TRBJ2-1; the D gene is possibly TRBD1 (6 bases). Germline loops: CDR1 MDHEN, CDR2 SYDVKM. The CDR3 has 13 amino acids. V shed 7 bases and J shed 6 bases, with 13 bases lying between them. This chain's CDR3 is CASTLTGSNEQFF. The DNA for the CDR3 is TGTGCCAGCACCTTAACAGGGTCCAATGAGCAGTTCTTC.